Below, 6 T cell receptor beta chains from the same sample are listed, as sequenced in a study of T cell repertoires in cytomegalovirus infection. From the reads, TCRdb called clonotypes with MiXCR, one entry per CDR3 protein. The sample lists approximately 200,000 distinct CDR3 sequences, roughly 22% occurring once. Sequencing used CD8+ T cells from PBMCs. These receptors were obtained from a human donor in good health (CMV status not recorded). Some clones in this sample may be carry-over from other donors' samples.

This chain connects TRBV20-1 to TRBJ1-5; possibly TRBD1 for D (6 bases). The CDR3 covers 17 residues. Germline-derived CDR1 and CDR2 are DFQATT and SNEGSKA (reference sequence). Trimming shortened V by 0 bases and J by 0 bases, and 15 bases separated the two germline ends. Here the CDR3 reads CSAREGPGQSSNQPQHF. DNA of the CDR3: TGCAGTGCTAGAGAGGGGCCGGGACAAAGTAGCAATCAGCCCCAGCATTTT.

There are a few counts of this clonotype. The V call is TRBV19, the J call TRBJ2-3, with D possibly TRBD2 on 6 matching bases. The germline V gene has CDR1 LNHDA and CDR2 SQIVND (reference sequence). Trimming left V 6 bases short and J 2 bases short, with 21 bases between. There are 17 residues in the CDR3. The CDR3 loop reads CASSQSSGTGVTDTQYF. The CDR3 DNA sequence: TGTGCCAGTAGCCAAAGTTCGGGGACGGGGGTCACAGATACGCAGTATTTT.

In its sample, this clonotype was seen many times. This chain uses TRBV12-3 or TRBV12-4 with TRBJ2-2, with D perhaps being TRBD1 or TRBD2 (6 bases each). V shed 1 base and J shed 3 bases, with 9 bases lying between them. CDR3 length: 15 amino acids. The CDR3 sequence: CASSLGGADTGELFF. The CDR3 coding sequence is TGTGCCAGCAGTTTAGGGGGGGCGGACACCGGGGAGCTGTTTTTT.

This chain joins TRBV7-6 and TRBJ2-1, with 7 nucleotides matching TRBD1. Germline lookup yields CDR1 SGHVS and CDR2 FNYEAQ. V shed 2 bases and J 7 bases; nucleotides not matched to a gene: 5. The CDR3 covers 14 residues. The CDR3 sequence: CASSLNVQGNEQFF. Written as DNA, the CDR3 is TGTGCCAGCAGCTTAAATGTACAGGGGAATGAGCAGTTCTTC.

About this clonotype itself: This may come from a read error, since a much larger clone is one base off. The chain combines TRBV7-9 with TRBJ2-5; D might be TRBD1 or TRBD2, each matching 5 bases. The CDR3 covers 15 residues. V shed 8 bases and J shed 5 bases, with 21 bases lying between them. The V gene's germline CDR1 is SEHNR and CDR2 FQNEAQ (reference sequence). The CDR3 loop is CASSDRGSAGETQYF. The CDR3, as DNA: TGTGCCAGCTCAGACCGGGGCAGCGCCGGCGAGACCCAGTACTTC.

This clonotype appeared a few times. V and J are TRBV5-1 and TRBJ2-1; D is undetermined. Trimming removed 0 bases at V and 2 bases at J, with 15 bases between. In germline, CDR1 is SGHRS, CDR2 YFSETQ. This CDR3 is built from 17 residues. CDR3 coding DNA: TGCGCCAGCAGCTTGGACCTTTCACTCTTTACCTACAATGAGCAGTTCTTC. Translating gives CASSLDLSLFTYNEQFF.